This T cell receptor (beta chain) emerged from a study of T-cell reconstitution after alpha-beta-depleted transplantation in children. From germline, CDR1 is MGHRA and CDR2 YSYEKL. The CDR3 extends over 19 amino acids. Unmatched junction bases numbered 13, after V lost 1 base and J lost 4 bases. Comment on this clonotype: Its cognate antigen is unknown.

Unique molecular identifiers were incorporated when the TCRbeta library was constructed. TCRdb reanalysed the PCR reads using MiXCR and keeps one entry per CDR3 protein. The table lists more than 500,000 distinct CDR3 sequences, 11% of them singletons. Study results and caveats: After one year, T-cell counts and TCRbeta diversity mostly came from new T cells. Some patients showed high day-60 TCRbeta diversity, which derived from surviving recipient T cells and thymic progenitors. Several hundred expanded graft clones reportedly were the source of alpha-beta T cells about two months after transplant.

The receptor was isolated from a female patient between 2 and 10 years old who had a stem cell transplant for aplastic anemia, so the T cells may come from the graft donor. This chain links TRBV4-1 with TRBJ2-1; the match to TRBD2 covers 10 bases. Source: PBMCs, mostly from graft donor cells, taken 180 days after TCRalphabeta/CD19-depleted stem cell transplant. The CDR3 sequence is CASSQVSRASGRDYNEQFF. For the CDR3, the DNA is TGCGCCAGCAGCCAAGTTTCAAGGGCTAGCGGGAGAGATTACAATGAGCAGTTCTTC.